This TCR beta chain appears in the sequencing data of a study of T cells in Graves' hyperthyroidism and ophthalmopathy. Study results and limitations: Researchers found most expanded thyroid clonotypes above 0.001 in blood as well.

This clonotype has more than one count but fewer than ten. Its antigen is not identified. Trimming removed 6 bases at V and 0 bases at J, with 5 bases between. Looked up from germline, CDR1 is MNHNY and CDR2 is SVGAGI (reference sequence). The CDR3 consists of 12 residues. RNA transcripts gave rise to amplified TCR beta CDR3 regions. First-round RT-PCR of the TCR CDR3 relied on the HTBI primer set. TCRdb itself ran the multiplex PCR reads through MiXCR, one entry per CDR3 protein. Among roughly 800,000 distinct CDR3 sequences, around 38% were seen once, and the ten largest hold around 9.3%. Each patient was aged 18 to 65 and had newly diagnosed hyperthyroidism of under 2 months' duration.

The source is a man aged 18-30 years with Graves' hyperthyroidism. Sequencing input: blood. The chain has TRBV6-6 and TRBJ2-5; D not certain. The CDR3 sequence is CASRGNQETQYF. The CDR3 nucleotides are TGTGCCAGCAGGGGGAACCAAGAGACCCAGTACTTC.